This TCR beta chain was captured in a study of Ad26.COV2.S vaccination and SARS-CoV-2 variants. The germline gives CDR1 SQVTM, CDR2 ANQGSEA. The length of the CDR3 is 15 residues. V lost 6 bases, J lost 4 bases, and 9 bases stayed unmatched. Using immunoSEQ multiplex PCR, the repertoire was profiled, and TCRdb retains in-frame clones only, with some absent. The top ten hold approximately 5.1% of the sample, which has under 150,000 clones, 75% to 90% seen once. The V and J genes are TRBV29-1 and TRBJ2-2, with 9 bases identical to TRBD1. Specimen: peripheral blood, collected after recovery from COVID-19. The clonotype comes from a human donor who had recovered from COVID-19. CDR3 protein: CSVGDRDRSTGELFF. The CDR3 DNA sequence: TGCAGCGTAGGGGACAGGGACAGGTCCACCGGGGAGCTGTTTTTT.